This passage covers 12 T cell receptor beta chains from one sample sequenced in a study of cytomegalovirus exposure and HLA in healthy donors. The PCR made use of 60 Vbeta and 13 Jbeta primers. Libraries were prepared by immunoSEQ multiplex PCR; TCRdb keeps only in-frame clonotypes and omits some of them. The table shows roughly 77,000 clones, with roughly 69% occurring only once. The sample consisted of PBMCs. All receptors derive from a woman between 45 and 65 years old in good health and CMV-seropositive.

The chain has TRBV19 and TRBJ1-3; D unresolved. V was clipped by 2 bases and J by 0 bases, with 11 bases between them. The CDR3 runs to 16 residues. Germline V lookup: CDR1 LNHDA, CDR2 SQIVND (reference sequence). CDR3 DNA: TGTGCCAGTAGTATATTCGGGTCCAACTCTGGAAACACCATATATTTT. Residues: CASSIFGSNSGNTIYF.

This chain connects TRBV6-6 to TRBJ2-1; maybe TRBD2 (6 bases). This CDR3 comprises 15 residues. Trimming cost V 5 bases and J 9 bases, with 20 bases left between them. CDR1 and CDR2 (germline): MNHNY, SVGAGI (reference sequence). CDR3 sequence reads: CASSPSGRGGFEQFF. The CDR3, as DNA: TGTGCCAGCAGTCCGAGCGGGCGTGGAGGCTTTGAGCAGTTCTTC.

The chain links TRBV11-2 to TRBJ2-4; D is perhaps TRBD1 (6 bases). The V end lost 0 bases, the J end lost 5 bases, and 11 bases lay between the germline ends. The germline V gene encodes CDR1 SGHAT and CDR2 FQNNGV. CDR3 length: 15 residues. CDR3 coding DNA: TGTGCCAGCAGCTTAGAGGGGGCCCCGGAAAACATTCAGTACTTC. Translation: CASSLEGAPENIQYF.

This clone came up once. The V gene is TRBV5-1, the J gene TRBJ2-7; the match to TRBD1 covers 8 bases. Germline V gives CDR1 SGHRS, CDR2 YFSETQ. V shed 2 bases, J shed 3 bases, and the junction held 4 bases outside the gene matches. The CDR3 is made up of 14 amino acids. For the CDR3, the DNA is TGCGCCAGCAGCTTCGGGACAGGACTCTACGAGCAGTACTTC. It yields the protein CASSFGTGLYEQYF.

This clone was seen more than once but under ten times. The chain recombines TRBV9 with TRBJ1-2; D possibly corresponds to TRBD1 (5 bases). The CDR3 sequence is 12 residues long. The V gene's germline CDR1 is SGDLS and CDR2 YYNGEE. Trimming cost V 2 bases and J 4 bases, with 6 bases left between them. The CDR3 DNA reads as TGTGCCAGCAGCGTTGACAGCTATGGCTACACCTTC. It specifies CASSVDSYGYTF.

This rearrangement joins TRBV19 to TRBJ2-7, with TRBD1 matching 9 bases. The CDR3 contains 13 residues. Germline trimming cut 10 bases from V and 7 bases from J; bases unmatched to any gene: 11. Germline-derived CDR1 and CDR2 are LNHDA and SQIVND (reference sequence). Here the CDR3 DNA reads TGTGCCACCTGGGGACAGGGATTACGAGAGCAGTACTTC. Translated, it gives CATWGQGLREQYF.

The chain uses TRBV5-1 and TRBJ2-1, with D possibly TRBD2 on 6 matching bases. Looked up from germline, CDR1 is SGHRS and CDR2 is YFSETQ. This CDR3 is built from 14 residues. The V and J ends lost 4 bases and 8 bases respectively, with 16 bases between them. The CDR3 here is CASSPYGGPDEQFF. Here the CDR3 DNA reads TGCGCCAGCAGCCCCTACGGGGGACCGGATGAGCAGTTCTTC.

The CDR3 DNA reads as TGTGCCAGCAGCCAAGAGGTGGGGGCTAGCGGGGGGGCGGAGACCCAGTACTTC. It codes for CASSQEVGASGGAETQYF. The chain has TRBV4-2 and TRBJ2-5; TRBD2 aligns across 12 bases. Germline V CDR1 and CDR2: LGHNA, YNFKEQ. The CDR3 has 18 amino acids. Trimming cost V 0 bases and J 5 bases; bases outside gene matches: 10.

This clone turned up a few times. J is TRBJ2-1 and V is TRBV7-2, with a weak D call TRBD1 (7 bases). The CDR3 is made up of 15 amino acids. V shed 1 base and J shed 4 bases, with 11 bases lying between them. From germline, CDR1 is SGHTA and CDR2 FQGNSA. Here the CDR3 reads CASSLGPGGYNEQFF. The CDR3 nucleotides read TGTGCCAGCAGCTTAGGGCCAGGGGGGTACAATGAGCAGTTCTTC.

The chain uses TRBV19 and TRBJ1-4; D perhaps matches TRBD1 (5 bases). CDR1 LNHDA and CDR2 SQIVND come from the germline V gene (reference sequence). Trimming removed 5 bases at V and 7 bases at J, with 17 bases between. CDR3 length: 15 amino acids. DNA of the CDR3: TGTGCCAGTAGTTTTTGGTCAGGGCCGACTGAAAAACTGTTTTTT. Residues: CASSFWSGPTEKLFF.

This chain links TRBV4-1 with TRBJ2-5; TRBD1 matches at 9 bases. The CDR3 length is 15 residues. Germline-derived CDR1 and CDR2 are MGHRA and YSYEKL. The ends lost 2 bases at V and 5 bases at J; junction bases unmatched: 6. In DNA, the CDR3 is TGCGCCAGCAGCCAACCGGGACAGGGTCGTGAGACCCAGTACTTC. Amino acids: CASSQPGQGRETQYF.

Only a few counts were recorded for this clone. The chain carries TRBV25-1 and TRBJ2-1; D may be TRBD2 (5 bases). The CDR3 is made up of 13 amino acids. Germline V gene lookup returns CDR1 MGHDK and CDR2 SYGVNS. Trimming left V 3 bases short and J 3 bases short, with 6 bases between. CDR3 DNA sequence: TGTGCCAGCAGTGAGACTATCTACAATGAGCAGTTCTTC. Amino acid sequence: CASSETIYNEQFF.